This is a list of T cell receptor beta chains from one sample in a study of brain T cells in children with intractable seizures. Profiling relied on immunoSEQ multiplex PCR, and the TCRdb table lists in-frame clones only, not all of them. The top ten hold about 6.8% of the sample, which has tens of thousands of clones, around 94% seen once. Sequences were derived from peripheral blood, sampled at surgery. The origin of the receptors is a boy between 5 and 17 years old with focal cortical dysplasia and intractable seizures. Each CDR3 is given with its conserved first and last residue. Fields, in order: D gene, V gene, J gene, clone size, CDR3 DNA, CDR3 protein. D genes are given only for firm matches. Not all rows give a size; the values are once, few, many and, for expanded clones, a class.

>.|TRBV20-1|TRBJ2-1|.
TGCAGTGCTAGTACCAGGAGCGGATACAACTACAATGAGCAGTTCTTC
CSASTRSGYNYNEQFF
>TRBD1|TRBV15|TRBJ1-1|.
TGTGCCACCAGCAGGGCGGACAGGGAGAACACTGAAGCTTTCTTT
CATSRADRENTEAFF
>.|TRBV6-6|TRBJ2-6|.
TGTGCCAGCAGGCCACACAGGATCGGGGCCAACGTCCTGACTTTC
CASRPHRIGANVLTF
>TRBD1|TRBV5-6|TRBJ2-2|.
TGTGCCAGCAGCTCCGGGACAGGTCAATATAGGGAGCTGTTTTTT
CASSSGTGQYRELFF
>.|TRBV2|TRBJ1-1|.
TGTGCCAGCAGCGCTAGGGTGGGGGCCGAGAGCACTGAAGCTTTCTTT
CASSARVGAESTEAFF
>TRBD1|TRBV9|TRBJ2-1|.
TGTGCCAGCAGCGGACGACAGGGCAATGAGCAGTTCTTC
CASSGRQGNEQFF
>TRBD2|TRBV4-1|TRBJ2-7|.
TGCGCCAGCAGCCCCCGGACTAGCGGGGGGTACGAGCAGTACTTC
CASSPRTSGGYEQYF
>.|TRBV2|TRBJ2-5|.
TGTGCCAGCAGTGAAGGGGGCTCGGGGGCAGAGACCCAGTACTTC
CASSEGGSGAETQYF
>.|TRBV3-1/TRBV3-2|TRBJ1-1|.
TGTGCCAGCAGCCGATTACATCAGAACACTGAAGCTTTCTTT
CASSRLHQNTEAFF
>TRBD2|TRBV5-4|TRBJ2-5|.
TGTGCCAGCAGCCCAATAGCGGGGAAGCGGGAGACCCAGTACTTC
CASSPIAGKRETQYF
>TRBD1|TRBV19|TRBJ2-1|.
TGTGCCAGTAGGGGGGACAGGGCGTATTACAATGAGCAGTTCTTC
CASRGDRAYYNEQFF
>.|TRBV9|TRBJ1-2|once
TGTGCCAGCAGCGTAGATATAGGGGCATACCGTGGCTACACCTTC
CASSVDIGAYRGYTF
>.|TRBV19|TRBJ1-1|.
TGTGCCAGTAGTATAGATGGTAAAGGGTTTGGGACTGAAGCTTTCTTT
CASSIDGKGFGTEAFF
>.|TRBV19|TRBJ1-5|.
TGTGCCAGTAGTATAAGGATTGGGGACATCTTTTTGAGCAATCAGCCCCGGCATTTT
CASSIRIGDIFLSNQPRHF
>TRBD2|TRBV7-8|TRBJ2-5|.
TGTGCCAGCAGCTTAGTAGGAGCGGGAAGAGAGACCCAGTACTTC
CASSLVGAGRETQYF
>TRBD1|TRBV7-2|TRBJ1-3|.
TGTGCCAGCAGCTTAGTGGGACAGGGGGCATTTGGAAACACCATATATTTT
CASSLVGQGAFGNTIYF
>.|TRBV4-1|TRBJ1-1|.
TGCGCCAGCAGCCAAGTATTGGGGACGAACACTGAAGCTTTCTTT
CASSQVLGTNTEAFF
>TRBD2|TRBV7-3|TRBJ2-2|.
TGTGCCAGCAGCCCCGAGGGGACTATCATCGCCGGGGAGCTGTTTTTT
CASSPEGTIIAGELFF
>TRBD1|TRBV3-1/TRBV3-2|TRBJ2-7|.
TGTGCCAGCAGCCAAGTACAGGGGGCTCCCTACGAGCAGTACTTC
CASSQVQGAPYEQYF
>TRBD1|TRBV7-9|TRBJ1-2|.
TGTGCCAGCAGAGTTACAGGGGAGGGACATGGCTACACCTTC
CASRVTGEGHGYTF
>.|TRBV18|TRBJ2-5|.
TGTGCCAGCTCAGCCCAGCGGGAGACCCAGTACTTC
CASSAQRETQYF
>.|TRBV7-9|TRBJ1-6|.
TGTGCCAGCAGGGTAGATGGGGCTCTTAATTCACCCCTCCACTTT
CASRVDGALNSPLHF
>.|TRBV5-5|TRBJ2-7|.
TGTGCCAGCAGCTTGGGAGGGGCCTCCTACGAGCAGTACTTC
CASSLGGASYEQYF
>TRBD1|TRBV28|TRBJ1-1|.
TGTGCCAGCACCAGGGACAGGTCGAAAGCTTTCTTT
CASTRDRSKAFF
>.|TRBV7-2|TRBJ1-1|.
TGTGCCAGCAGCTTAGCTAGGGAGAACACTGAAGCTTTCTTT
CASSLARENTEAFF
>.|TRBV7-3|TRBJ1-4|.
TGTGCCAGCAGTTTATCAACTCCGCCGGATGAAAAACTGTTTTTT
CASSLSTPPDEKLFF
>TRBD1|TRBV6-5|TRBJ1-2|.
TGTGCCAGCACCCCGACAGGGGGCGACTATGGCTACACCTTC
CASTPTGGDYGYTF
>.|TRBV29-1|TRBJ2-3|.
TGCAGCGTCACCGGGACCCCCACAGATACGCAGTATTTT
CSVTGTPTDTQYF
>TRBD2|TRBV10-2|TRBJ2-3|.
TGCGCCAGCAGTGAGGGGCGGGGGGTACCCCCTGGCACAGATACGCAGTATTTT
CASSEGRGVPPGTDTQYF
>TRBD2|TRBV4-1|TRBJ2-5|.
TGCGCCAGCAGCCCCCTAGGACTAGCGGGGGGGCCCGGGGAGACCCAGTACTTC
CASSPLGLAGGPGETQYF